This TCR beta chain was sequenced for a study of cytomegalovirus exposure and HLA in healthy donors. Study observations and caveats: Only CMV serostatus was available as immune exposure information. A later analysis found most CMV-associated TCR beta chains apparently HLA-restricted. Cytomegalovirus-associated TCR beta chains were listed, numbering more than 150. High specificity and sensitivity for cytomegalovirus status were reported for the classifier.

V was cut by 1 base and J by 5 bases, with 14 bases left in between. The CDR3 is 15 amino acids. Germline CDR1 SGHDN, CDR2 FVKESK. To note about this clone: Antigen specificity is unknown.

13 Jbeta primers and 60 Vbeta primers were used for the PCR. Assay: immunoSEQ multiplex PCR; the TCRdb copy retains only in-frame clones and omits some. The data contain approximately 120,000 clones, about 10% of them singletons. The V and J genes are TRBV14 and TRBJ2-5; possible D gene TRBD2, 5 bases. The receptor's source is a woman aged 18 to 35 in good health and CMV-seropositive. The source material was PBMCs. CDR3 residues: CASSQGYSWRETQYF. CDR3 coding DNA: TGTGCCAGCAGCCAAGGTTATAGTTGGAGGGAGACCCAGTACTTC. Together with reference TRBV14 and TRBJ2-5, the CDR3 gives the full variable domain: EAGVTQFPSHSVIEKGQTVTLRCDPISGHDNLYWYRRVMGKEIKFLLHFVKESKQDESGMPNNRFLAERTGGTYSTLKVQPAELEDSGVYFCASSQGYSWRETQYFGPGTRLLVL.